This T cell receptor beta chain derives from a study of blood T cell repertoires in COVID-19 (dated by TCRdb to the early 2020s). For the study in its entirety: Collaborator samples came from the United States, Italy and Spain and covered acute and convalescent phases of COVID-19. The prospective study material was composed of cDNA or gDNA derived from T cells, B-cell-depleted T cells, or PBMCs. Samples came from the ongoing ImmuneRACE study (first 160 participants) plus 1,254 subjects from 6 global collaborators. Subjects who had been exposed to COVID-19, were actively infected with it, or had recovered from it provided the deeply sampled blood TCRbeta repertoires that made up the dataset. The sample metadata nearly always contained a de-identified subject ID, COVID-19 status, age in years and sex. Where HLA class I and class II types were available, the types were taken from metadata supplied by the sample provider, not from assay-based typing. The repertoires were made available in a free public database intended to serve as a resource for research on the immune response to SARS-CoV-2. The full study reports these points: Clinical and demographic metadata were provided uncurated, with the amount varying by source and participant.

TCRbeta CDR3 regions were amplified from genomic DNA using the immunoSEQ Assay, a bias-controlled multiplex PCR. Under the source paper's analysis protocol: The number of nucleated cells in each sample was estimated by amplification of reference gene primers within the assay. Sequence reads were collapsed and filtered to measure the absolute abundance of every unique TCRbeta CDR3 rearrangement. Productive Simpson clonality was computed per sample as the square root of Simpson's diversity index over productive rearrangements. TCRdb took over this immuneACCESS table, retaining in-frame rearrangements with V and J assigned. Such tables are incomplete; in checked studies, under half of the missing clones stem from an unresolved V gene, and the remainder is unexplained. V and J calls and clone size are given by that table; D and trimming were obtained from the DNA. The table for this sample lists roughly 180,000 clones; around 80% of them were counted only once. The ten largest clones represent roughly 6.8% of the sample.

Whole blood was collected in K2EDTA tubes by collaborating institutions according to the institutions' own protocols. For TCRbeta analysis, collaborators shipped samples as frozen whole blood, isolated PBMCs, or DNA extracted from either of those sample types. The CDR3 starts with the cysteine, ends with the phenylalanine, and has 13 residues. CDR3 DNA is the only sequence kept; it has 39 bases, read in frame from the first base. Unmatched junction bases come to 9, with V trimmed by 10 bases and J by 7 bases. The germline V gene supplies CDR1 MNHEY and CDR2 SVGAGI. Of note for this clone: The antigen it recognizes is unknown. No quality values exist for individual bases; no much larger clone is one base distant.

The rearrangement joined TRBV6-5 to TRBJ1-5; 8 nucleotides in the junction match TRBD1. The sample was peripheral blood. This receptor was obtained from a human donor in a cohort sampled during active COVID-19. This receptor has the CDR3 CATYGQGDQPQHF. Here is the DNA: TGTGCCACCTATGGACAGGGAGACCAGCCCCAGCATTTT.